A selection of T cell receptor beta chains follows, all from one sample in a study of blood T cell repertoires in COVID-19. TCRdb's copy holds only in-frame clones and misses some; the assay was immunoSEQ multiplex PCR. The data show fewer than 350,000 clones, with approximately 88% seen just once and about 5.2% held by the top ten. Sequenced: PBMCs or T cells enriched from blood (not recorded which). These receptors were obtained from a man between 60 and 75 years old who had recovered from COVID-19. Each CDR3 is given with its conserved first and last residue. A D gene is named only where the DNA matches it firmly. The size of a clone is reported for some rows only, either as once, few or many, or as a class for expanded clones.

abundance: .
len: 16
d_gene: .
v_gene: TRBV7-9
j_gene: TRBJ1-3
CDR3aa: CASSFARGAAGNTIYF
CDR3nt: TGTGCCAGCAGCTTCGCCCGGGGTGCGGCTGGAAACACCATATATTTT

abundance: .
len: 16
d_gene: .
v_gene: TRBV7-2
j_gene: TRBJ2-5
CDR3aa: CASSPSLTGAGGTQYF
CDR3nt: TGTGCCAGCAGCCCTAGCCTTACGGGCGCCGGTGGGACCCAGTACTTC

abundance: .
len: 17
d_gene: TRBD2
v_gene: TRBV5-1
j_gene: TRBJ2-7
CDR3aa: CASSPRTSGGSSYEQYF
CDR3nt: TGCGCCAGCAGCCCTAGGACTAGCGGGGGAAGCTCCTACGAGCAGTACTTC

abundance: .
len: 16
d_gene: .
v_gene: TRBV9
j_gene: TRBJ2-5
CDR3aa: CASRSRCRQDLETQYF
CDR3nt: TGTGCCAGCAGGTCCCGGTGTCGACAGGACCTAGAGACCCAGTACTTC

abundance: few
len: 15
d_gene: .
v_gene: TRBV5-1
j_gene: TRBJ2-3
CDR3aa: CASGSSGRTGDTQYF
CDR3nt: TGCGCCAGCGGCAGTTCAGGGAGGACGGGAGATACGCAGTATTTT

abundance: .
len: 13
d_gene: .
v_gene: TRBV24-1
j_gene: TRBJ2-1
CDR3aa: CATSDRPGGEQFF
CDR3nt: TGTGCCACCAGTGATAGGCCGGGTGGCGAGCAGTTCTTC

abundance: .
len: 15
d_gene: TRBD1
v_gene: TRBV5-1
j_gene: TRBJ1-1
CDR3aa: CASSWTGGAGTEAFF
CDR3nt: TGCGCCAGCAGCTGGACAGGGGGCGCGGGCACTGAAGCTTTCTTT

abundance: once
len: 13
d_gene: .
v_gene: TRBV20-1
j_gene: TRBJ2-5
CDR3aa: CSASAQVQETQYF
CDR3nt: TGCAGTGCTAGTGCTCAGGTACAAGAGACCCAGTACTTC

abundance: .
len: 14
d_gene: .
v_gene: TRBV18
j_gene: TRBJ2-5
CDR3aa: CASSSQGSEETQYF
CDR3nt: TGTGCCAGCTCATCCCAGGGGTCTGAAGAGACCCAGTACTTC

abundance: once
len: 11
d_gene: .
v_gene: TRBV20-1
j_gene: TRBJ1-1
CDR3aa: CSATDNTEAFF
CDR3nt: TGCAGTGCCACAGATAACACTGAAGCTTTCTTT

abundance: .
len: 13
d_gene: .
v_gene: TRBV30
j_gene: TRBJ1-6
CDR3aa: CAWSEGAGSPLHF
CDR3nt: TGTGCCTGGAGTGAAGGGGCTGGTTCACCCCTCCACTTT

abundance: .
len: 13
d_gene: .
v_gene: TRBV5-6
j_gene: TRBJ2-7
CDR3aa: CASSFVSSYEQYF
CDR3nt: TGTGCCAGCAGCTTTGTGAGCTCCTACGAGCAGTACTTC

abundance: .
len: 15
d_gene: .
v_gene: TRBV19
j_gene: TRBJ1-1
CDR3aa: CASSWGGAMNTEAFF
CDR3nt: TGTGCCAGTAGTTGGGGGGGCGCCATGAACACTGAAGCTTTCTTT

abundance: .
len: 16
d_gene: TRBD1
v_gene: TRBV25-1
j_gene: TRBJ2-7
CDR3aa: CASSGGMGRGPDEQYF
CDR3nt: TGTGCCAGCAGTGGGGGAATGGGTAGGGGGCCGGACGAGCAGTACTTC

abundance: .
len: 15
d_gene: .
v_gene: TRBV5-1
j_gene: TRBJ2-1
CDR3aa: CASSQTRAETNEQFF
CDR3nt: TGCGCCAGCAGCCAAACCAGAGCGGAGACCAATGAGCAGTTCTTC

abundance: .
len: 13
d_gene: TRBD1
v_gene: TRBV13
j_gene: TRBJ1-2
CDR3aa: CASSRTGNYGYTF
CDR3nt: TGTGCCAGCAGCCGGACAGGGAATTATGGCTACACCTTC

abundance: .
len: 19
d_gene: TRBD2
v_gene: TRBV5-1
j_gene: TRBJ2-3
CDR3aa: CASSLVVASGSVGSDTQYF
CDR3nt: TGCGCCAGCAGCTTGGTCGTGGCTAGCGGGAGCGTTGGGTCAGATACGCAGTATTTT

abundance: .
len: 11
d_gene: .
v_gene: TRBV24-1
j_gene: TRBJ1-5
CDR3aa: CARKNSQPQHF
CDR3nt: TGTGCCCGAAAAAACAGTCAGCCCCAGCATTTT

abundance: .
len: 17
d_gene: .
v_gene: TRBV5-1
j_gene: TRBJ2-1
CDR3aa: CASSLPRTPGVYNEQFF
CDR3nt: TGCGCCAGCAGCTTACCGCGGACACCGGGGGTTTACAATGAGCAGTTCTTC

abundance: .
len: 16
d_gene: TRBD1
v_gene: TRBV28
j_gene: TRBJ2-3
CDR3aa: CASRGPGQGAPDTQYF
CDR3nt: TGTGCCAGCAGGGGGCCGGGACAGGGGGCCCCAGATACGCAGTATTTT

abundance: .
len: 15
d_gene: .
v_gene: TRBV6-2/TRBV6-3
j_gene: TRBJ2-4
CDR3aa: CASSYDTLAKNIQYF
CDR3nt: TGTGCCAGCAGTTATGACACCCTAGCCAAAAACATTCAGTACTTC

abundance: .
len: 15
d_gene: .
v_gene: TRBV5-1
j_gene: TRBJ2-7
CDR3aa: CASRNQGQVTYEQYF
CDR3nt: TGCGCCAGCAGAAATCAGGGACAAGTAACCTACGAGCAGTACTTC

abundance: .
len: 14
d_gene: .
v_gene: TRBV4-2
j_gene: TRBJ2-2
CDR3aa: CASSQDASAGELFF
CDR3nt: TGTGCCAGCAGCCAAGATGCGTCGGCCGGGGAGCTGTTTTTT

abundance: .
len: 15
d_gene: TRBD2
v_gene: TRBV19
j_gene: TRBJ2-7
CDR3aa: CASSISSGTLYEQYF
CDR3nt: TGTGCCAGTAGTATATCTAGCGGGACGCTCTACGAGCAGTACTTC

abundance: .
len: 13
d_gene: .
v_gene: TRBV7-9
j_gene: TRBJ2-7
CDR3aa: CASSLSGEVEQYF
CDR3nt: TGTGCCAGCAGCTTATCAGGGGAAGTCGAGCAGTACTTC

abundance: once
len: 13
d_gene: .
v_gene: TRBV28
j_gene: TRBJ1-2
CDR3aa: CASSLRENYGYTF
CDR3nt: TGTGCCAGCAGTTTGAGGGAGAACTATGGCTACACCTTC

abundance: .
len: 14
d_gene: TRBD1
v_gene: TRBV5-3
j_gene: TRBJ2-3
CDR3aa: CARTPGQYTDTQYF
CDR3nt: TGTGCCAGAACCCCGGGACAGTACACAGATACGCAGTATTTT

abundance: .
len: 19
d_gene: .
v_gene: TRBV5-1
j_gene: TRBJ2-1
CDR3aa: CASSFTPGDTLSSYNEQFF
CDR3nt: TGCGCCAGCAGCTTTACCCCTGGGGACACCTTAAGCTCCTACAATGAGCAGTTCTTC

abundance: .
len: 14
d_gene: .
v_gene: TRBV29-1
j_gene: TRBJ2-1
CDR3aa: CSVGRDNSYNEQFF
CDR3nt: TGCAGCGTCGGCCGGGACAACTCCTACAATGAGCAGTTCTTC

abundance: .
len: 16
d_gene: .
v_gene: TRBV19
j_gene: TRBJ2-3
CDR3aa: CASSTVLGVGTDTQYF
CDR3nt: TGTGCCAGTAGTACAGTACTGGGAGTCGGGACAGATACGCAGTATTTT

abundance: .
len: 16
d_gene: TRBD2
v_gene: TRBV7-3
j_gene: TRBJ2-1
CDR3aa: CASSGGLAGIPHEQFF
CDR3nt: TGTGCCAGCAGCGGGGGACTAGCGGGAATTCCCCATGAGCAGTTCTTC

abundance: .
len: 16
d_gene: TRBD1
v_gene: TRBV9
j_gene: TRBJ1-4
CDR3aa: CASSVDSTGVIEKLFF
CDR3nt: TGTGCCAGCAGCGTAGATTCGACAGGGGTTATTGAAAAACTGTTTTTT

abundance: .
len: 15
d_gene: TRBD1
v_gene: TRBV6-5
j_gene: TRBJ2-1
CDR3aa: CASSQPGQGSAGQFF
CDR3nt: TGTGCCAGCAGCCAACCGGGACAGGGGTCTGCGGGGCAGTTCTTC

abundance: .
len: 13
d_gene: TRBD1
v_gene: TRBV25-1
j_gene: TRBJ2-3
CDR3aa: CASRDRATDTQYF
CDR3nt: TGTGCCAGCAGGGACAGGGCCACAGATACGCAGTATTTT

abundance: .
len: 13
d_gene: TRBD1
v_gene: TRBV2
j_gene: TRBJ1-4
CDR3aa: CATSGQGNEKLFF
CDR3nt: TGTGCCACCTCGGGACAGGGTAACGAAAAACTGTTTTTT

abundance: .
len: 16
d_gene: TRBD1
v_gene: TRBV3-1/TRBV3-2
j_gene: TRBJ2-7
CDR3aa: CASSQGPPASGGAQYF
CDR3nt: TGTGCCAGCAGCCAGGGGCCCCCGGCCTCAGGGGGTGCGCAGTACTTC

abundance: .
len: 16
d_gene: TRBD1
v_gene: TRBV6-2/TRBV6-3
j_gene: TRBJ2-3
CDR3aa: CASSSHGTAFTDTQYF
CDR3nt: TGTGCCAGCAGTTCCCACGGGACAGCGTTCACAGATACGCAGTATTTT

abundance: .
len: 15
d_gene: .
v_gene: TRBV27
j_gene: TRBJ1-1
CDR3aa: CASSLLSGVRPEAFF
CDR3nt: TGTGCCAGCAGTTTATTATCAGGGGTTCGACCTGAAGCTTTCTTT